The 23 T cell receptor beta chains presented below share a single source sample, sequenced in a study of breast tumors, draining lymph nodes, adjacent tissues. TCRdb recomputed calls from the multiplex PCR reads with MiXCR, one row per CDR3 protein. Of more than 85,000 distinct CDR3 sequences in the sample, 21% are singletons; the top ten hold less than 1.5%. Breast cancer patients provided tissue from their axillary draining lymph nodes. The material sequenced was axillary lymph node tissue. All receptors come from a female donor with breast cancer. Some clones in this sample may be carry-over from other donors' samples.

This clonotype showed up just a few times. The chain links TRBV30 to TRBJ2-2; 10 bases are a match to TRBD1. V was clipped by 5 bases and J by 2 bases; unmatched bases: 5. Germline assignment: CDR1 GTSNPN and CDR2 SVGIG (reference sequence). The CDR3 is 15 amino acids. The CDR3 nucleotides are TGTGCCTGGTTTGGACAGGGGGGTAACACCGGGGAGCTGTTTTTT. As protein: CAWFGQGGNTGELFF.

This clonotype was detected many times. The V gene is TRBV5-4, the J gene TRBJ2-3; 8 nucleotides agree with TRBD2. V lost 0 bases to trimming and J lost 2 bases; unmatched junction nucleotides: 5. Germline assignment: CDR1 SGHNT and CDR2 YYREEE (reference sequence). The CDR3 covers 16 residues. CDR3 in DNA: TGTGCCAGCAGCTTGGCCGGGCGGGAGGACACAGATACGCAGTATTTT. This encodes CASSLAGREDTDTQYF.

Many counts were recorded for this clonotype. CDR3 residues: CATSERQGAGELFF. The CDR3 nucleotides read TGTGCCACCAGTGAACGACAGGGGGCCGGGGAGCTGTTTTTT. The chain is built from TRBV24-1 and TRBJ2-2; 9 positions agree with TRBD1. Germline loops: CDR1 KGHDR, CDR2 SFDVKD. This CDR3 has 14 amino acids. With V trimmed by 4 bases and J by 6 bases, 2 bases remained unmatched.

This clonotype came up many times. The rearrangement links TRBV5-6 to TRBJ1-5; D is uncertain. The CDR3 loop spans 15 amino acids. The germline V gene encodes CDR1 SGHDT and CDR2 YYEEEE. V lost 0 bases and J 6 bases, leaving 13 bases between the germline ends. The CDR3 sequence: CASSLAGTFGQPQHF. CDR3 coding DNA: TGTGCCAGCAGCTTGGCCGGCACTTTCGGTCAGCCCCAGCATTTT.

A remark on this clonotype: Just one base apart from a much larger clone, this may be a read error. The CDR3 region has the DNA TGTGCCAGCAGCCTGCGAAGGGGCGCCGGGGAGCTGTTTTTT. This translates into CASSLRRGAGELFF. The genes are TRBV5-5 and TRBJ2-2; possibly TRBD1 for D (5 bases). From germline, CDR1 is SGHKS and CDR2 YYEKEE (reference sequence). The germline V and J ends were trimmed by 4 bases and 6 bases, with 13 bases remaining between them. CDR3 size: 14 residues. Filled out from reference TRBV5-5 and TRBJ2-2, the complete variable domain reads DAGVTQSPTHLIKTRGQQVTLRCSPISGHKSVSWYQQVLGQGPQFIFQYYEKEERGRGNFPDRFSARQFPNYSSELNVNALLLGDSALYLCASSLRRGAGELFFGEGSRLTVL.

This clonotype was seen at least ten times. V is TRBV4-1 and J is TRBJ1-5; D is possibly TRBD1 (5 bases). Trimming shortened V by 4 bases and J by 4 bases, and 8 bases separated the two germline ends. The CDR3 is made up of 13 amino acids. CDR1 and CDR2 from the germline V gene are MGHRA and YSYEKL. The CDR3, as DNA: TGCGCCAGCAGCCGGGACGGAAATCAGCCCCAGCATTTT. As protein: CASSRDGNQPQHF.

This clonotype appeared many times. This sequence joins TRBV5-1 and TRBJ2-1; 11 bases match TRBD2. The germline CDR1 and CDR2 sequences are SGHRS and YFSETQ. The CDR3 loop spans 14 amino acids. V shed 0 bases, J shed 13 bases, and the junction held 6 bases outside the gene matches. CDR3 coding DNA: TGCGCCAGCAGCTTGGTGGGGACTAGCGGAGGCCAGTTCTTC. Its protein is CASSLVGTSGGQFF.

About this clonotype: The final CDR3 position lacks the conserved phenylalanine or tryptophan, pointing to a likely read error. The DNA is left out, because the CDR3 cannot be placed on it with certainty; the CDR3 is given as TCRdb lists it. The genes are TRBV20-1 and TRBJ2-5; the table's D call, TRBD1, was not checked against the DNA. Germline V gene data show CDR1 as DFQATT and CDR2 as SNEGSKA (reference sequence). With termini counted, the CDR3 has 17 amino acids. The CDR3 protein is CSAPSKRRPAYGYTFGS.

This clonotype was picked up one time. The genes are TRBV6-6 and TRBJ1-1; D gene ambiguous. Trimming took off 6 bases at V and 3 bases at J, with 11 bases between the two ends. The CDR3 loop spans 13 amino acids. Germline CDR1 is MNHNY and CDR2 is SVGAGI (reference sequence). Written as DNA, the CDR3 is TGTGCCAGCAGCCGCACACAGCACACTGAAGCTTTCTTT. Translation: CASSRTQHTEAFF.

The V call is TRBV27, the J call TRBJ2-2; 12 positions agree with TRBD2. The CDR3 has 19 residues. Germline trimming cut 7 bases from V and 4 bases from J; bases unmatched to any gene: 16. Per the germline V gene, CDR1 is MNHEY and CDR2 is SMNVEV (reference sequence). The CDR3 protein is CASTPWTSGIKRGTGELFF. The CDR3 DNA is TGTGCCAGCACCCCTTGGACTAGCGGGATCAAACGGGGCACCGGGGAGCTGTTTTTT.

This clonotype occurred many times. The rearrangement uses TRBV12-3 or TRBV12-4 and TRBJ2-7, with 7 bases aligning to TRBD2. The CDR3 is made up of 15 amino acids. The J segment lost 6 bases and the V segment lost 3 bases, leaving 11 bases of the junction unmatched. The CDR3 loop reads CASSFDGRIFGEQYF. The DNA of the CDR3 is TGTGCCAGCAGTTTCGACGGGAGGATTTTTGGCGAGCAGTACTTC.

This clonotype was found a few times. The chain combines TRBV7-2 with TRBJ1-1; D ambiguous. Trimming took off 4 bases at V and 1 base at J, with 10 bases between the two ends. This CDR3 contains 14 residues. Per the germline V gene, CDR1 is SGHTA and CDR2 is FQGNSA. This CDR3 is CASSSGWGNTEAFF. The CDR3 DNA follows: TGTGCCAGCAGCTCGGGCTGGGGGAACACTGAAGCTTTCTTT. The whole variable domain, remainder taken from reference TRBV7-2 and TRBJ1-1, is GAGVSQSPSNKVTEKGKDVELRCDPISGHTALYWYRQSLGQGLEFLIYFQGNSAPDKSGLPSDRFSAERTGGSVSTLTIQRTQQEDSAVYLCASSSGWGNTEAFFGQGTRLTVV.

The sample holds a few counts of this clonotype. The V call is TRBV12-5, the J call TRBJ2-3, with D tentatively TRBD1 or TRBD2 (5 bases each). V was clipped by 5 bases and J by 4 bases, with 13 bases between them. There are 14 residues in the CDR3. CDR1 is LGHNT, CDR2 FRNRAP, per germline. The CDR3 coding sequence is TGTGCTAGTGGTCTCGGGACCCCACCAGATACGCAGTATTTT. Encoded protein: CASGLGTPPDTQYF.

This chain connects TRBV3-1 to TRBJ2-1; D perhaps matches TRBD2 (6 bases). Germline V gene data show CDR1 as LGHDT and CDR2 as YNNKEL (reference sequence). This CDR3 spans 18 amino acids. V lost 1 base and J 6 bases, leaving 22 bases between the germline ends. The DNA for the CDR3 is TGTGCCAGCAGCCAAGGGATTCTAGGCTCCCTCGGGAGCAATGAGCAGTTCTTC. Its translation is CASSQGILGSLGSNEQFF.

This clonotype was recorded at least ten times. The chain uses TRBV20-1 and TRBJ2-5; D is perhaps TRBD1 or TRBD2 (5 bases each). This CDR3 contains 14 residues. V gave up 1 base and J gave up 5 bases, with 14 bases separating them. CDR1 DFQATT and CDR2 SNEGSKA come from the germline V gene (reference sequence). Here the CDR3 reads CSARGGPVEETQYF. As DNA, the CDR3 is TGCAGTGCTAGAGGGGGACCAGTCGAGGAGACCCAGTACTTC.

The gene calls are TRBV19 and TRBJ1-1; D not resolved. The CDR3 has 14 residues. Germline loops: CDR1 LNHDA, CDR2 SQIVND (reference sequence). V was trimmed by 0 bases and J by 4 bases, leaving 9 bases between them. This chain's CDR3 is CASSIEGLITEAFF. The CDR3, as DNA: TGTGCCAGTAGTATAGAAGGACTTATCACTGAAGCTTTCTTT.

This clonotype was detected many times. The rearrangement uses TRBV5-5 and TRBJ2-7; D call uncertain. The CDR3 has 13 amino acids. Germline CDR1 SGHKS, CDR2 YYEKEE (reference sequence). V dropped 0 bases and J dropped 3 bases, with 7 bases sitting between them. The CDR3 region is CASSLEWGYEQYF. DNA for the CDR3: TGTGCCAGCAGCTTGGAATGGGGCTACGAGCAGTACTTC.

Notes on this clonotype: Because it lacks the conserved phenylalanine or tryptophan at the end, this CDR3 is likely a read error. The J gene is TRBJ1-2, the V gene TRBV18, with TRBD1 matching 7 bases. CDR1 is KGHSH, CDR2 LQKENI, per germline. The CDR3 totals 14 residues. The ends lost 1 base at V and 2 bases at J; junction bases unmatched: 1. Written as DNA, the CDR3 is TGTGCCAGCTCACCACGGACAGGAAACTATGGCTACACCTCC. Translating gives CASSPRTGNYGYTS.

On this clonotype itself: A read error may produce the germline difference seen at one junction end. The rearrangement links TRBV5-8 to TRBJ1-3; tentative D call: TRBD1 (5 bases). The germline CDR1 and CDR2 sequences are SGHTS and YDEGEE. This CDR3 region has 17 residues. The CDR3 DNA reads as TGTGCCAGCAGCCACGGCAGGGCACGGGGGTCCGGAAACACCATTTATTTT. It translates to CASSHGRARGSGNTIYF. Variable domain in full (rest from reference TRBV5-8 and TRBJ1-3): EAGVTQSPTHLIKTRGQQATLRCSPISGHTSVYWYQQALGLGLQFLLWYDEGEERNRGNFPPRFSGRQFPNYSSELNVNALELEDSALYLCASSHGRARGSGNTIYFGEGSWLTVV.

This clonotype was found many times. The chain combines TRBV2 with TRBJ2-3, with 8 bases aligning to TRBD2. Trimming cost V 5 bases and J 1 base; bases outside gene matches: 5. CDR1 and CDR2 (germline): SNHLY, FYNNEI. The CDR3 spans 15 residues. The CDR3 protein is CASSWTSQRTDTQYF. The DNA of the CDR3 is TGTGCCAGCAGTTGGACTAGCCAACGCACAGATACGCAGTATTTT.

This clonotype was counted ten times or more. The chain carries TRBV6-6 and TRBJ2-7; 10 nucleotides line up with TRBD1. Trimming at V came to 4 bases and at J to 3 bases, leaving 3 bases not matched to a gene. CDR3 length: 14 residues. CDR1 is MNHNY and CDR2 is SVGAGI in the germline V gene (reference sequence). The CDR3 loop is CASSFRTGGYEQYF. The CDR3 nucleotides read TGTGCCAGCAGTTTCCGGACAGGGGGCTACGAGCAGTACTTC.

This clonotype was seen once. A much larger clone differs by one base, so this may be a read error. The V and J genes are TRBV11-2 and TRBJ2-5; D is unresolved. The V gene's germline CDR1 is SGHAT and CDR2 FQNNGV. CDR3 size: 14 residues. Here the CDR3 DNA reads TGTGCCAGCAGCTTAGGGCCCTTTCAAGGGACCCAGTACTTC. Translation: CASSLGPFQGTQYF.

This clonotype was seen at least ten times. The rearrangement uses TRBV10-2 and TRBJ1-6; possible D gene TRBD1, 6 bases. This CDR3 contains 16 residues. Trimming cost V 0 bases and J 7 bases, with 13 bases left between them. Germline assignment: CDR1 WSHSY and CDR2 SAAADI. CDR3 loop: CASSESSGVGNSPLHF. CDR3 nucleotide sequence: TGCGCCAGCAGTGAGTCATCAGGGGTGGGGAATTCACCCCTCCACTTT.